The rows below give T cell receptor beta chains drawn from one sample of a study of CD8+ T cells in alopecia areata. TCRdb keeps only in-frame clones here, not all; method: immunoSEQ multiplex PCR. The sample includes fewer than 200,000 clones, 58% of them seen just once. This sample comprised CD4+ T cells sorted from blood, obtained at approximately week 61, from a patient treated with tofacitinib. All receptors come from a human donor with alopecia areata. Each CDR3 is given with its conserved first and last residue. The D gene is left open where the match is weak. Clone size is stated in some rows and not others, as once, few, many or a class when expanded.

TRBJ2-5	NA	TRBV15	NA	TGTGCCACCAGCAGAATCCCCCCCGGGCCCCGGTTTACCCAGTACTTC	CATSRIPPGPRFTQYF
TRBJ1-2	NA	TRBV29-1	NA	TGCAGCGTTGGTGGAGCAGTCGACTATGGCTACACCTTC	CSVGGAVDYGYTF
TRBJ1-2	TRBD1	TRBV11-2	few	TGTGCCAGCAGCTTAGAGTTGGGGACAGCCCCTATGAACTATGGCTACACCTTC	CASSLELGTAPMNYGYTF
TRBJ2-3	TRBD2	TRBV29-1	few	TGCAGCGTTGAAAGTACTAGCGGCACAGATACGCAGTATTTT	CSVESTSGTDTQYF
TRBJ1-2	NA	TRBV15	NA	TGTGCCACCAGCCGAGACCGGAACTATGGCTACACCTTC	CATSRDRNYGYTF
TRBJ1-2	NA	TRBV30	NA	TGTGCCTGGGGCGGCAACTATGGCTACACCTTC	CAWGGNYGYTF
TRBJ1-1	NA	TRBV25-1	once	TGTGCCAGCAGTGAATACGGAGGGGCTACTGAAGCTTTCTTT	CASSEYGGATEAFF
TRBJ2-1	TRBD1	TRBV19	NA	TGTGCCAGCCGACCGACGACAGGGTCGGGTGAGCAGTTCTTC	CASRPTTGSGEQFF
TRBJ2-7	NA	TRBV5-6	NA	TGTGCCAGCAGCTTGCATTACGAGCAGTACTTC	CASSLHYEQYF
TRBJ1-5	TRBD1	TRBV30	NA	TGTGCCTGGAGTCAGGGGGAAAATCAGCCCCAGCATTTT	CAWSQGENQPQHF
TRBJ1-2	NA	TRBV5-4	few	TGTGCCAGCAGCTTCGTAAGGGGCATCTATGGCTACACCTTC	CASSFVRGIYGYTF
TRBJ2-5	TRBD2	TRBV23-1	NA	TGCGCCAGCAGTCAATTTACAGGGGCGGGAGGGGAGACCCAGTACTTC	CASSQFTGAGGETQYF
TRBJ2-7	NA	TRBV7-9	NA	TGTGCCAGCAGCCCGGGACCCAACTACGAGCAGTACTTC	CASSPGPNYEQYF
TRBJ2-7	NA	TRBV30	NA	TGTGCCTGGAGTTCCCCCCGCCTTATCTCCTACGAGCAGTACTTC	CAWSSPRLISYEQYF
TRBJ1-1	NA	TRBV30	NA	TGTGCCTGGAGTAACAAAAGGAACACTGAAGCTTTCTTT	CAWSNKRNTEAFF
TRBJ1-2	NA	TRBV5-1	few	TGCGCCAGCAGCTTGGACACAAACTATGGCTACACCTTC	CASSLDTNYGYTF
TRBJ2-1	NA	TRBV29-1	few	TGCAGCGTTGCACAGGGATCCGATGAGCAGTTCTTC	CSVAQGSDEQFF
TRBJ1-5	TRBD1	TRBV15	NA	TGTGCCACCAGCAGAGATATGGGACAGGGAGAGCGGCGCAATCAGCCCCAGCATTTT	CATSRDMGQGERRNQPQHF
TRBJ1-6	NA	TRBV27	few	TGTGCCAGCAGTTTATCGGGACGGCGGAATTCACCCCTCCACTTT	CASSLSGRRNSPLHF
TRBJ1-5	NA	TRBV29-1	many	TGCAGCGTGCTGACAGTAATCGGTCAGCCCCAGCATTTT	CSVLTVIGQPQHF
TRBJ1-6	TRBD1	TRBV2	NA	TGTGCCAGCCTGAGGTCCGGGACAGAGTATAATTCACCCCTCCACTTT	CASLRSGTEYNSPLHF
TRBJ2-5	TRBD1	TRBV5-1	few	TGCGCCAGCAGCCCGGGACAGGGGGGTGAGACCCAGTACTTC	CASSPGQGGETQYF
TRBJ2-5	NA	TRBV4-2	few	TGTGCCAGCAGCAAACAGGGTTCCGAGACCCAGTACTTC	CASSKQGSETQYF
TRBJ2-5	NA	TRBV5-6	NA	TGTGCCAGCAGCCCTCGGGGGACCGAGACCCAGTACTTC	CASSPRGTETQYF
TRBJ2-5	NA	TRBV10-3	NA	TGTGCCATCAGTATTGGGTCAGAGACCCAGTACTTC	CAISIGSETQYF
TRBJ2-3	NA	TRBV29-1	NA	TGCAGCGTGCGGAGGGGCGGTGGCACAGATACGCAGTATTTT	CSVRRGGGTDTQYF
TRBJ1-1	NA	TRBV30	once	TGTGCCTCGTTAACAGGGACTGAAGCTTTCTTT	CASLTGTEAFF